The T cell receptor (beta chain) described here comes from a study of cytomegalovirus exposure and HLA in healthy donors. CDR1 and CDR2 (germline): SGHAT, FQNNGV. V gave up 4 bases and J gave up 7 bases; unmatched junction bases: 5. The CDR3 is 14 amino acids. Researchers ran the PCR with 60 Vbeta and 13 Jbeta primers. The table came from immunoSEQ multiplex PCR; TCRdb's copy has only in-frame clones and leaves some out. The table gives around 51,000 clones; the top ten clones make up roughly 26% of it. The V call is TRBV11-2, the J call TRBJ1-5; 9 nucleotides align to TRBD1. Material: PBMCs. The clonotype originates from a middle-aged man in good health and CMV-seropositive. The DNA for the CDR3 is TGTGCCAGCAGCTATACAGGGGGCGCCCAGCCCCAGCATTTT. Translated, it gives CASSYTGGAQPQHF.